Reported below is one TCR beta chain. What it recognizes is unknown. Blood collection times were about day -28 and days 30, 100, 180 posttransplant. This sample is part of a study of T cell clonotyping in hematopoietic cell transplantation. Overall study findings and caveats: No sorting was done, leaving CD4 and CD8 contributions mixed.

The CDR3 is 14 residues long. Germline loops: CDR1 SGHDT, CDR2 YYEEEE. V was cut by 2 bases and J by 10 bases, with 13 bases left in between. TCRdb's table, derived via immunoSEQ multiplex PCR, lists solely in-frame clones and lacks some. Here the sample spans about 4,400 clones, 70% being singletons. The chain is built from TRBV5-6 and TRBJ1-6; D ambiguous. The material was PBMCs, obtained 100 days after allogeneic stem cell transplant. This receptor was taken from a male patient between 55 and 70 years old who had an allogeneic stem cell transplant, so the T cells may come from the graft donor. Some clones in this sample may be carry-over from other donors' samples. This CDR3 reads CASSLDRTRSPLHF. CDR3 bases: TGTGCCAGCAGCTTAGACCGAACGAGATCACCCCTCCACTTT.